This TCR beta chain was sequenced for a study of T cells in Graves' hyperthyroidism and ophthalmopathy. Study-wide results and limits: Separation of ophthalmopathy from stable hyperthyroidism was achieved by a 13 V-J model. Blood also held most thyroid clonotypes expanded beyond 0.001.

This clonotype was counted ten times or more. The antigen is not known. Patients aged 18 to 65 had newly diagnosed hyperthyroidism of under 2 months' duration. RNA transcripts were the template for amplifying TCR beta CDR3 regions. Initially, a first-round RT-PCR of the TCR CDR3 employed the HTBI primer set. TCRdb reanalysed the multiplex PCR reads using MiXCR and keeps one entry per CDR3 protein. The top ten clones hold around 7.3% of a sample with approximately 560,000 distinct CDR3 sequences, 15% to 18% of them seen once. The CDR3 has 13 amino acids. Germline CDR1 is LGHDT and CDR2 is YNNKEL (reference sequence). V shed 2 bases and J shed 1 base, with 5 bases lying between them.

Sample: blood. This sequence joins TRBV3-1 and TRBJ1-1; no firm D call. This clonotype originated in a woman in her 30s with Graves' hyperthyroidism. For the CDR3, the DNA is TGTGCCAGCAGCCAACCAGAGAACACTGAAGCTTTCTTT. Its translation: CASSQPENTEAFF.